This T cell receptor (beta chain) was captured by sequencing in a study of blood T cell repertoires in COVID-19 (TCRdb year 2020). Regarding the complete study: Samples from collaborators originated in the United States, Italy and Spain and spanned both the acute and convalescent phases of COVID-19. Samples were obtained from the ongoing ImmuneRACE study (first 160 participants) and from about 1,300 subjects provided by 6 global collaborators. The repertoires were released in a freely available public database meant as a resource for research on the immune response to SARS-CoV-2. Deeply sampled blood TCRbeta repertoires from subjects exposed to, actively infected with, or recovered from COVID-19 were included in the dataset. The prospective study material was composed of cDNA or gDNA derived from T cells, B-cell-depleted T cells, or PBMCs. Nearly every sample came with metadata listing a de-identified subject ID, COVID-19 status, age in years and sex. HLA class I and class II types, where available, came from metadata supplied by the sample provider rather than from assay-based typing. Overall results and qualifications from the work: How much clinical and demographic metadata was included differed by source and by participant, and the metadata was provided uncurated.

The CDR3 holds 17 amino acids from the cysteine to the phenylalanine. Only CDR3 DNA remains: 51 bases, in frame from the first base. After removal of 4 bases from V and 0 bases from J, the junction retains 10 bases not matched to a gene. The germline V gene supplies CDR1 SGHTS and CDR2 YDEGEE. A remark on this clone: Its specific antigen is unknown. No qualities accompany the bases; no much larger clone lies one base away.

The collaborating institutions used their own protocols to collect whole blood in K2EDTA tubes. For TCRbeta analysis, collaborators shipped samples as frozen whole blood, isolated PBMCs, or DNA extracted from either of those sample types. TCRbeta CDR3 regions were amplified from genomic DNA by means of the immunoSEQ Assay, a bias-controlled multiplex PCR. The source study handled its data this way. Nucleated cell counts per sample were estimated from amplification of reference gene primers within the assay. To quantify the absolute abundance of each unique TCRbeta CDR3 rearrangement, sequence reads were collapsed and filtered. For each sample, productive Simpson clonality was calculated as the square root of Simpson's diversity index across productive rearrangements. The source is immuneACCESS, and TCRdb retained only in-frame sequences with V and J called. Part of the clones is not carried over; for the studies checked, unresolved V genes explain less than half of this, and the remainder is unexplained. V and J calls plus clone size are reproduced from that table; the DNA served to infer D and trimming. Across this sample there are about 410,000 clones, with 86% seen only once. Of the sample, 1.4% falls within the top ten clones.

The chain joins TRBV5-8 to TRBJ2-7, and TRBD1 aligns with 10 junction nucleotides. Sequenced input: peripheral blood. The source is a woman in her thirties with active or convalescent COVID-19. The bases read TGTGCCAGCAGCCGGGGGGTGTGGGACAGGGGCTCCTACGAGCAGTACTTC. This sequence encodes CASSRGVWDRGSYEQYF. Full variable domain (CDR3 extended with the reference TRBV5-8 and TRBJ2-7 proteins): EAGVTQSPTHLIKTRGQQATLRCSPISGHTSVYWYQQALGLGLQFLLWYDEGEERNRGNFPPRFSGRQFPNYSSELNVNALELEDSALYLCASSRGVWDRGSYEQYFGPGTRLTVT.